Listed here is a single T cell receptor beta chain. Its cognate antigen has yet to be identified. The data derive from a study of monozygotic twins with inflammatory bowel disease (dated by TCRdb to between 2018 and 2021). Looking at the study overall: The complete study included about 30 monozygotic twin pairs: 19 IBD-discordant Danish pairs and nine German pairs, of which four were IBD-concordant and five were IBD-discordant. Disease-associated traits were sought mainly through comparisons between IBD patients and their genetically identical healthy co-twins within discordant pairs. Each individual had, on average, about 151 000 unique TCRalpha sequences and 181 000 unique TCRbeta sequences available for analysis.

Library preparation used 5' RACE. Preparation of each TCR library used 3,000 to 4,000 ng of total RNA. For each sample, cDNA was synthesized in eight separate reactions using SMARTScribe reverse transcriptase. Unique molecular identifiers containing a 6-nucleotide sample barcode were introduced through template switching during cDNA synthesis. Amplification of TCRalpha and TCRbeta cDNA involved two nested PCRs of approximately 16 and 9 cycles, and each PCR was followed by bead purification. Before amplification, the cDNA was treated with uracil DNA-glycosylase and purified using the QIAquick PCR purification kit. In the second PCR, Illumina TruSeq-compatible adapters and sample-specific barcodes were added. TapeStation and Qubit were used to check library quality and concentration, and approximately 5.5 ng of each library went into the pool. Sequencing of pooled libraries was carried out on an Illumina HiSeq2500 single-index Rapid Run using 2 x 100 bp reads and custom sequencing primers. As for the original processing: MiGEC version 1.2.6 was used for UMI-based consensus assembly, which corrected PCR and sequencing errors. MiXCR version 2.1.1 handled V(D)J alignment, clonotype assembly and CDR3 extraction. To normalise gene usage, clonotype sharing and MAIT/NKT TCR abundance, the analysis used the top 1000, 10 000 and 20 000 clonotypes per sample. Diversity was computed as the inverse Simpson index with the vegan R package after downsampling to 27 000 UMIs. Paired Mann-Whitney U tests were applied to discordant twin pairs, and Benjamini-Hochberg correction was used for multiple testing. Once TCRdb had reprocessed the reads, it stored one entry per CDR3 protein sequence and supplied no DNA. The V and J calls, along with clone size, are taken from TCRdb and not from the paper's own processing. The table kept for this sample lists a few hundred thousand distinct CDR3 sequences. Approximately 1.5% of the sample belongs to the ten largest clones.

The CDR3 starts with the cysteine, ends with the phenylalanine, and has 15 residues. No DNA appears here. Per the germline V gene, SGDLS is the CDR1 and YYNGEE is the CDR2. What the study reported, not specific to this receptor: Different T cell subtypes could not be distinguished in the analysis. Because patients were on differing immunosuppressive treatments, the repertoires may have picked up extra background noise and inter-individual variability. A decrease in TCRbeta repertoire diversity, as measured by inverse Simpson index, was observed in IBD patients compared with their healthy co-twins. Concordant and discordant twins showed no difference in repertoire similarity, possibly because of limited statistical power. Fewer clonotypes were shared with other individuals by IBD patients than by healthy twins, most markedly in patients showing signs of disease activity. The results gave no support for a single strong signal or clonotype linked to IBD.

From each donor, an approximately 2.6 ml peripheral blood sample was collected into PAXgene tubes and kept at -80 degrees C. Without any T cell sorting, total RNA was extracted from whole blood using the PAXgene blood miRNA kit on an automated QIAcube. Deep TCRalpha and TCRbeta repertoire profiling with unique molecular barcoding was performed on peripheral blood of monozygotic twin pairs concordant or discordant for inflammatory bowel disease. For every twin pair, smoking habits were documented, and each individual was categorised as a current, former or never smoker. The chain employs TRBV9 and TRBJ2-1; TCRdb proposes TRBD1, but this gene call is untestable without DNA. The clonotype comes from a human donor with ulcerative colitis or Crohn's disease, or a healthy co-twin of an affected twin (not recorded which). The sequencing sample was made of blood. The CDR3 corresponds to CASSVGQGGHNEQFF. The full variable domain, with segments outside the CDR3 supplied by the reference TRBV9 and TRBJ2-1 proteins, appears as DSGVTQTPKHLITATGQRVTLRCSPRSGDLSVYWYQQSLDQGLQFLIQYYNGEERAKGNILERFSAQQFPDLHSELNLSSLELGDSALYFCASSVGQGGHNEQFFGPGTRLTVL.